These 18 T cell receptor beta chains were all obtained from the same sample, sequenced in a study of blood T cell repertoires in COVID-19. This table comes from immunoSEQ multiplex PCR, and its TCRdb copy is limited to in-frame clones, with some not included. The table has about 470,000 clones, roughly 87% seen once. The sample consisted of PBMCs or T cells enriched from blood (not recorded which). The receptors originated from a woman between 18 and 30 years old who had recovered from COVID-19.

The rearrangement joins TRBV7-8 to TRBJ1-1; D is ambiguous. Germline V gives CDR1 SGHVS, CDR2 FQNEAQ. There are 12 residues in the CDR3. The V and J ends lost 3 bases and 6 bases respectively, with 8 bases between them. CDR3 nucleotides: TGTGCCAGCAGCTTTCAGGCATCTGAAGCTTTCTTT. Its protein product is CASSFQASEAFF.

The chain recombines TRBV5-1 with TRBJ2-2; 7 bases map to TRBD1. This CDR3 has 16 amino acids. J gave up 1 base and V 5 bases, and 8 bases lay outside the gene matches. CDR1 SGHRS and CDR2 YFSETQ come from the germline V gene. The CDR3 nucleotides are TGCGCCAGCAGAGGGGTGGACAGGATGAACACCGGGGAGCTGTTTTTT. Translating gives CASRGVDRMNTGELFF.

The chain recombines TRBV5-1 with TRBJ2-5; tentative D call: TRBD2 (6 bases). The germline CDR1 and CDR2 sequences are SGHRS and YFSETQ. The V end was cut by 0 bases, the J end by 1 base, with 7 bases between. CDR3 length equals 14 residues. The CDR3 bases are TGCGCCAGCAGCTTGGGGGGACTCCAAGAGACCCAGTACTTC. It specifies CASSLGGLQETQYF.

The rearrangement links TRBV2 to TRBJ2-5; 7 nucleotides line up with TRBD2. The CDR3 loop spans 14 amino acids. V was clipped by 8 bases and J by 4 bases; unmatched bases: 10. Germline V CDR1 and CDR2: SNHLY, FYNNEI. This CDR3 is CASDERGWGETQYF. For the CDR3, the DNA is TGTGCCAGCGACGAGCGGGGTTGGGGAGAGACCCAGTACTTC.

CDR3 sequence (DNA): TGTGCCAGCAGCTTAGGAGGGTTCTTTAACTATGGCTACACCTTC. Its protein is CASSLGGFFNYGYTF. This chain connects TRBV11-2 to TRBJ1-2; D uncertain. This CDR3 comprises 15 residues. V lost 1 base, J lost 1 base, and 10 bases lay in between. CDR1 is SGHAT and CDR2 is FQNNGV in the germline V gene.

The chain has TRBV18 and TRBJ1-2, with 7 nucleotides matching TRBD1. J was trimmed by 7 bases and V by 3 bases; bases with no gene match: 11. CDR1 and CDR2 (germline): KGHSH, LQKENI. The CDR3 runs to 15 residues. The CDR3 DNA follows: TGTGCCAGCTCACCCGAAGAGGGGGCGAGAGGTGGCTACACCTTC. This encodes CASSPEEGARGGYTF.

The chain joins TRBV6-6 to TRBJ2-7, with 10 nucleotides matching TRBD2. There are 14 residues in the CDR3. The germline V gene has CDR1 MNHNY and CDR2 SVGAGI (reference sequence). The V segment lost 8 bases and the J segment 3 bases; nucleotides outside the gene matches: 7. CDR3 residues: CASHLAGVYYEQYF. For the CDR3, the DNA is TGTGCCAGCCACCTAGCGGGGGTGTACTACGAGCAGTACTTC.

This clone was seen a handful of times. The chain joins TRBV3-1 (or the pseudogene TRBV3-2) to TRBJ1-2; D might be TRBD1 (6 bases). Germline V gives CDR1 LGHDT, CDR2 YNNKEL (reference sequence). This CDR3 has 15 amino acids. Deletions cut 0 bases from V and 8 bases from J, with 16 bases between. The CDR3 coding sequence is TGTGCCAGCAGCCAAGATCTAGGGGGATACGGAGGCTACACCTTC. Protein product: CASSQDLGGYGGYTF.

The rearrangement joins TRBV10-3 to TRBJ2-7, with D maybe TRBD2 (6 bases). The CDR3 length is 15 residues. Trimming stripped 0 bases from V and 8 bases from J, with 17 bases between. Per the germline V gene, CDR1 is ENHRY and CDR2 is SYGVKD. CDR3 region: CAISESGGELSKQYF. The CDR3 DNA reads TGTGCCATCAGTGAGTCGGGCGGGGAGTTATCAAAGCAGTACTTC.

This chain links TRBV25-1 with TRBJ2-7, with TRBD2 matching 8 bases. Germline V CDR1 and CDR2: MGHDK, SYGVNS. The CDR3 contains 15 residues. The V gene end was trimmed by 4 bases and the J gene end by 1 base; junction bases not matched to a gene: 6. The CDR3 DNA follows: TGTGCCAGCAGTGGCTCGGGGGGGCGATCCTACGAGCAGTACTTC. Protein: CASSGSGGRSYEQYF.

In this sample, this clone turned up a few times. The rearrangement links TRBV7-2 to TRBJ1-5, with 8 bases matching TRBD1. There are 14 residues in the CDR3. The V gene end was trimmed by 3 bases and the J gene end by 8 bases; junction bases not matched to a gene: 6. The germline gives CDR1 SGHTA, CDR2 FQGNSA. The CDR3 region is CASSFQGASEPQHF. For the CDR3, the DNA is TGTGCCAGCAGCTTTCAGGGGGCTTCAGAGCCCCAGCATTTT. Together with reference TRBV7-2 and TRBJ1-5, the CDR3 gives the full variable domain: GAGVSQSPSNKVTEKGKDVELRCDPISGHTALYWYRQSLGQGLEFLIYFQGNSAPDKSGLPSDRFSAERTGGSVSTLTIQRTQQEDSAVYLCASSFQGASEPQHFGDGTRLSIL.

The V call is TRBV7-6, the J call TRBJ2-5, with 7 bases fitting TRBD2. The CDR3 totals 15 residues. V lost 5 bases and J lost 5; bases outside the gene matches: 11. CDR1 is SGHVS, CDR2 FNYEAQ, per germline. The chain's CDR3 is CASSPLVGEGETQYF. CDR3 bases: TGTGCCAGCAGCCCCCTGGTAGGGGAGGGGGAGACCCAGTACTTC.

In its sample, this clone was seen once. This chain connects TRBV3-1 (or the pseudogene TRBV3-2) to TRBJ1-2, with TRBD1 matching 7 bases. The CDR3 is 15 residues long. Germline V gives CDR1 LGHDT, CDR2 YNNKEL (reference sequence). V shed 2 bases, J shed 6 bases, and the junction held 9 bases outside the gene matches. This chain's CDR3 is CASSQRETGDNGYTF. The CDR3 DNA reads TGTGCCAGCAGCCAAAGGGAAACAGGGGATAATGGCTACACCTTC.

The chain employs TRBV28 and TRBJ1-5, with D possibly matching TRBD1 (5 bases). Trimming took off 6 bases at V and 11 bases at J, with 14 bases between the two ends. This CDR3 region has 12 residues. Germline V lookup: CDR1 MDHEN, CDR2 SYDVKM. The CDR3 spells CASSQLQGTQHF. The CDR3 DNA reads TGTGCCAGCAGCCAACTCCAGGGAACCCAGCATTTT.

This clone was detected only once. V and J are TRBV2 and TRBJ2-7; D is ambiguous. Per germline, CDR1 SNHLY and CDR2 FYNNEI. The CDR3 runs to 12 residues. V lost 6 bases to trimming and J lost 0 bases, with 6 bases between them. The CDR3 DNA reads as TGTGCCAGCAGCAGTGGCTCCTACGAGCAGTACTTC. Translating it yields CASSSGSYEQYF.

The chain uses TRBV5-4 and TRBJ1-6; 8 bases agree with TRBD1. J gave up 7 bases and V 6 bases, and 12 bases lay outside the gene matches. CDR3 length: 16 amino acids. Germline lookup yields CDR1 SGHNT and CDR2 YYREEE (reference sequence). Here the CDR3 reads CASNDAQGALNSPLHF. For the CDR3, the DNA is TGTGCCAGCAACGATGCCCAGGGGGCCCTGAATTCACCCCTCCACTTT.

In its sample, this clone was seen once. The chain employs TRBV3-1 (or the pseudogene TRBV3-2) and TRBJ2-3, with D possibly matching TRBD2 (5 bases). Germline V gene data show CDR1 as LGHDT and CDR2 as YNNKEL (reference sequence). V was trimmed by 1 base and J by 3 bases, leaving 14 bases between them. The CDR3 runs 16 residues. The CDR3, as DNA: TGTGCCAGCAGCCAAGGTAGTATCGGGGTAACAGATACGCAGTATTTT. It yields the protein CASSQGSIGVTDTQYF.

The chain combines TRBV30 with TRBJ2-5; possibly TRBD1 for D (6 bases). This CDR3 has 12 amino acids. Germline lookup yields CDR1 GTSNPN and CDR2 SVGIG (reference sequence). Deletions cut 3 bases from V and 3 bases from J, with 8 bases between. The CDR3 DNA follows: TGTGCCTGGAGAGGGGGAGAAGAGACCCAGTACTTC. Its translation is CAWRGGEETQYF.